This TCR beta chain emerged from a study of Ad26.COV2.S vaccination and SARS-CoV-2 variants. Study-level information: Ad26.COV2.S given intramuscularly, once or twice 56 days apart.

Here immunoSEQ multiplex PCR was the method, and the copy in TCRdb shows in-frame clones only, minus some. Of some 390,000 clones in the sample, around nine tenths were seen once. CDR3 length: 12 amino acids. V was shortened by 1 base and J by 5 bases, with 8 bases between the two germline ends. Germline-derived CDR1 and CDR2 are SQVTM and ANQGSEA. Treatment indicated: some 20 received Ad26.COV2.S at low or high dose, single or two shots; about 5 received placebo; per-sample allocation not given. It was on day 63 after the first vaccine or placebo injection that samples were taken. Sequenced here: peripheral blood, sampled in a trial of Ad26.COV2.S vaccine versus placebo. The chain carries TRBV29-1 and TRBJ1-2; D gene uncertain. This sequence was found in a person between 18 and 60 years old who received the Ad26.COV2.S COVID-19 vaccine or a placebo. The CDR3 DNA follows: TGCAGCGTTGAAGGCAGGAAATATGGCTACACCTTC. The encoded protein is CSVEGRKYGYTF.